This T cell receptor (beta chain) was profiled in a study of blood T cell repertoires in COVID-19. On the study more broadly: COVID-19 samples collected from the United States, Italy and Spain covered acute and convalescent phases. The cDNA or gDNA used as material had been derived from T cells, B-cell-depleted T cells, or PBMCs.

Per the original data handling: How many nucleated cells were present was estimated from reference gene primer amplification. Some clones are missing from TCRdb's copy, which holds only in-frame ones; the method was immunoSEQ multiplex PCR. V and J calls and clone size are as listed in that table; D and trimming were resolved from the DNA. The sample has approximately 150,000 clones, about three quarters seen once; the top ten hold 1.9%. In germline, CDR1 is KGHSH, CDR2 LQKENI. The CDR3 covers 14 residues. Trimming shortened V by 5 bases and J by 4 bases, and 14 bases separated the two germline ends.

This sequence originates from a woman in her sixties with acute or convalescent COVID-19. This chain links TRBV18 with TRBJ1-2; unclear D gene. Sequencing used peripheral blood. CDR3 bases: TGTGCCAGCTCATCGAAGCATGATGGCTATGGCTACACCTTC. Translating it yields CASSSKHDGYGYTF.